Below, 21 T cell receptor beta chains from the same sample are listed, as sequenced in a study of cytomegalovirus exposure and HLA in healthy donors. Primers for the PCR totalled 60 Vbeta and 13 Jbeta. Using immunoSEQ multiplex PCR, the repertoire was profiled, and TCRdb retains in-frame clones only, with some absent. Of over 70,000 clones in the sample, about 80% were seen once. The source material was PBMCs. The receptors derive from a male donor in good health and CMV-seronegative.

This clone occurred a few times. An end of the junction does not agree with germline; a read error may underlie this. The rearrangement uses TRBV6-5 and TRBJ1-2; D gene unclear. The germline gives CDR1 MNHEY, CDR2 SVGAGI. This CDR3 comprises 11 residues. The CDR3 DNA is TGTGCCATCAGTGAACTGTCTGGCTACACCTTC. This encodes CAISELSGYTF.

The J gene is TRBJ2-3, the V gene TRBV5-5; D perhaps matches TRBD1 (5 bases). The germline V and J ends were trimmed by 5 bases and 6 bases, with 10 bases remaining between them. This CDR3 is built from 12 residues. CDR1 is SGHKS and CDR2 is YYEKEE in the germline V gene (reference sequence). The CDR3 reads CASRPDTDTQYF. CDR3 coding DNA: TGTGCCAGCAGACCGGACACGGATACGCAGTATTTT.

This clone was seen a handful of times. This rearrangement joins TRBV12-5 to TRBJ2-6; D might be TRBD1 (6 bases). With 5 bases removed from V and 2 bases from J, the gap between germline ends came to 13 bases. The CDR3 is 16 residues long. Germline V CDR1 and CDR2: LGHNT, FRNRAP. The CDR3 loop reads CASGHPYRAGANVLTF. CDR3 in DNA: TGTGCTAGTGGTCACCCTTACAGGGCTGGGGCCAACGTCCTGACTTTC.

The gene calls are TRBV29-1 and TRBJ2-5; 9 bases are a match to TRBD2. The CDR3 runs 15 residues. J was trimmed by 4 bases and V by 4 bases; bases with no gene match: 10. Germline V CDR1 and CDR2: SQVTM, ANQGSEA. For the CDR3, the DNA is TGCAGCGTTGGCCCCGGGACTAGCTTGGGAGAGACCCAGTACTTC. This encodes CSVGPGTSLGETQYF.

The CDR3 region is CASSPQGQGQPQHF. DNA for the CDR3: TGTGCCAGTAGTCCTCAGGGGCAGGGACAGCCCCAGCATTTT. The V gene is TRBV19, the J gene TRBJ1-5, with a possible D match to TRBD1 (6 bases). There are 14 residues in the CDR3. Trimming pared 5 bases from V and 7 bases from J, leaving 15 bases between. Looked up from germline, CDR1 is LNHDA and CDR2 is SQIVND (reference sequence). The whole variable domain, remainder taken from reference TRBV19 and TRBJ1-5, is DGGITQSPKYLFRKEGQNVTLSCEQNLNHDAMYWYRQDPGQGLRLIYYSQIVNDFQKGDIAEGYSVSREKKESFPLTVTSAQKNPTAFYLCASSPQGQGQPQHFGDGTRLSIL.

This chain links TRBV28 with TRBJ2-3; the D gene is possibly TRBD2 (6 bases). Germline values: CDR1 MDHEN, CDR2 SYDVKM. V gave up 4 bases and J gave up 3 bases, with 14 bases separating them. The CDR3 length is 15 residues. The CDR3 loop is CASSSGGISTDTQYF. The CDR3 DNA is TGTGCCAGCAGTTCCGGGGGAATCTCTACAGATACGCAGTATTTT.

V and J are TRBV29-1 and TRBJ2-7; possible D gene TRBD2, 6 bases. From germline, CDR1 is SQVTM and CDR2 ANQGSEA. CDR3 length: 12 amino acids. Trimming removed 8 bases at V and 3 bases at J, with 14 bases between. CDR3 DNA: TGCAGCACCAGGGACGGGAGCTACGAGCAGTACTTC. Translated: CSTRDGSYEQYF.

The chain links TRBV21-1 to TRBJ1-2; TRBD1, the D gene given by the table, was not confirmed from the DNA. TRBV21-1 is classified as a pseudogene. The CDR3 totals 16 residues. DNA of the CDR3: TGTGCCAGCAGCAAAGAATGGGGACATCCGCCATATGGCTACACCTTC. It encodes CASSKEWGHPPYGYTF.

The V gene is TRBV5-6, the J gene TRBJ2-1; possible D gene TRBD1, 5 bases. The CDR3 extends over 14 amino acids. In germline, CDR1 is SGHDT, CDR2 YYEEEE. V lost 4 bases and J 4 bases, leaving 12 bases between the germline ends. DNA for the CDR3: TGTGCCAGCAGCCCCGACAGTGGATACAATGAGCAGTTCTTC. It translates to CASSPDSGYNEQFF.

A remark on this clone: An end of the junction does not agree with germline; a read error may underlie this. The chain has TRBV7-9 and TRBJ2-7; D possibly corresponds to TRBD2 (6 bases). This CDR3 spans 15 amino acids. The germline V gene encodes CDR1 SEHNR and CDR2 FQNEAQ (reference sequence). The CDR3 sequence is CSSSQKTGVSYEQYF. The CDR3 DNA reads as TGTTCCAGCAGCCAAAAAACGGGGGTCTCCTACGAGCAGTACTTC.

CDR3: CASSRGGGGANTIYF. In DNA form, the CDR3 reads TGTGCCAGCAGCCGGGGTGGAGGGGGCGCGAACACCATATATTTT. V is TRBV5-4 and J is TRBJ1-3; 7 bases align to TRBD1. With 4 bases clipped from V and 7 bases from J, the junction kept 11 bases outside the gene matches. CDR1 is SGHNT and CDR2 is YYREEE in the germline V gene (reference sequence). This CDR3 region has 15 residues.

This chain uses TRBV4-1 with TRBJ1-1; possibly TRBD1 for D (6 bases). The CDR3 covers 16 residues. V shed 2 bases and J shed 4 bases, with 17 bases lying between them. The germline V gene encodes CDR1 MGHRA and CDR2 YSYEKL. This CDR3 reads CASSQLTGPPFTEAFF. The CDR3 DNA is TGCGCCAGCAGCCAACTGACAGGACCACCATTCACTGAAGCTTTCTTT.

The chain uses TRBV29-1 and TRBJ2-5; 9 bases fit TRBD2. With 2 bases clipped from V and 3 bases from J, the junction kept 13 bases outside the gene matches. Germline V gives CDR1 SQVTM, CDR2 ANQGSEA. The CDR3 is 17 amino acids. CDR3 sequence (DNA): TGCAGCGTTGAAAGCTGGTGGATAGCGGGAGAGAAAGAGACCCAGTACTTC. Amino acid sequence: CSVESWWIAGEKETQYF.

The rearrangement joins TRBV5-1 to TRBJ1-4, with unresolved D. The CDR3 has 16 amino acids. Germline lookup yields CDR1 SGHRS and CDR2 YFSETQ. V lost 0 bases to trimming and J lost 4 bases, with 13 bases between them. The CDR3 loop is CASSLAAGPSNEKLFF. The CDR3 DNA reads TGCGCCAGCAGCTTGGCGGCAGGCCCAAGTAATGAAAAACTGTTTTTT.

The chain has TRBV4-1 and TRBJ2-5, with 9 bases identical to TRBD1. The J call is uncertain, as TRBJ2-7 better fits the DNA end. This CDR3 has 14 residues. The germline CDR1 and CDR2 sequences are MGHRA and YSYEKL. DNA for the CDR3: TGCGCCAGCAGCCCCGGACAGGGGACCTACGAGCAGTACTTC. It encodes CASSPGQGTYEQYF.

The chain has TRBV18 and TRBJ1-1; D is unresolved. The germline V gene encodes CDR1 KGHSH and CDR2 LQKENI. Deletions cut 1 base from V and 1 base from J, with 13 bases between. The CDR3 consists of 16 residues. The CDR3 DNA is TGTGCCAGCTCACCACGGACTCGGACCGAGAACACTGAAGCTTTCTTT. Encoded protein: CASSPRTRTENTEAFF.

V gene TRBV5-4 combines with J gene TRBJ2-5; possibly TRBD1 for D (5 bases). The CDR3 consists of 13 residues. Per germline, CDR1 SGHNT and CDR2 YYREEE (reference sequence). V was clipped by 5 bases and J by 5 bases, with 13 bases between them. In DNA form, the CDR3 reads TGTGCCAGCAGTTCTCCAGGGCAGGAGACCCAGTACTTC. Protein: CASSSPGQETQYF.

V usage is TRBV28 and J usage is TRBJ2-6; TRBD1 aligns across 7 bases. The trim removed 5 bases at V and 1 base at J, leaving 5 bases unmatched. CDR3 length: 16 amino acids. Germline V gene sequence: CDR1 MDHEN, CDR2 SYDVKM. The CDR3 here is CASSTNRGSGANVLTF. CDR3 nucleotides: TGTGCCAGCAGTACAAACAGGGGATCTGGGGCCAACGTCCTGACTTTC.

V gene TRBV28 combines with J gene TRBJ1-4, with D unclear. In germline, CDR1 is MDHEN, CDR2 SYDVKM. The CDR3 contains 15 residues. Trimming stripped 8 bases from V and 5 bases from J, with 18 bases between. CDR3 region: CASGQVVPGNEKLFF. The CDR3 DNA sequence: TGTGCCAGCGGGCAGGTCGTACCGGGGAATGAAAAACTGTTTTTT.

The chain carries TRBV19 and TRBJ2-3, with D possibly matching TRBD1 (6 bases). The length of the CDR3 is 14 residues. Trimming removed 5 bases from V and 10 bases from J, with 19 bases in between. Germline V CDR1 and CDR2: LNHDA, SQIVND (reference sequence). CDR3 region: CASSSPQTGPSQYF. The CDR3 DNA reads as TGTGCCAGTAGTTCACCCCAGACAGGACCCTCGCAGTATTTT.

V and J are TRBV28 and TRBJ2-1; TRBD2 matches at 7 bases. V shed 6 bases and J 7 bases; nucleotides not matched to a gene: 6. Germline loops: CDR1 MDHEN, CDR2 SYDVKM. CDR3 length: 13 residues. The CDR3 DNA reads as TGTGCCAGCAGACGCCCCGGGGGGAATGAGCAGTTCTTC. This sequence encodes CASRRPGGNEQFF.